The next 6 T cell receptor beta chains were all read from a single sample in a study of CD8 T cells in ankylosing spondylitis. Study conclusions and caveats: Several highly homologous variants made up a TCR beta motif, and this motif appeared characteristic of ankylosing spondylitis blood.

These TCRs are of unknown antigen specificity. TCRdb processed the 5' RACE reads anew with MiXCR; each CDR3 protein has one entry. The table has 650,000 to 800,000 distinct CDR3 sequences, around 20% seen once. The sequencing sample was made of blood, either unsorted or a sorted T cell fraction (not recorded which). The origin of the receptors is a male donor with ankylosing spondylitis.

The gene calls are TRBV29-1 and TRBJ2-1; D might be TRBD1 (6 bases). The CDR3 runs to 11 residues. Germline V gene sequence: CDR1 SQVTM, CDR2 ANQGSEA. The germline V and J ends were trimmed by 6 bases and 6 bases, with 9 bases remaining between them. The CDR3 region is CSVTGLNEQFF. CDR3 sequence (DNA): TGCAGCGTGACAGGCCTCAATGAGCAGTTCTTC.

The V and J genes are TRBV5-1 and TRBJ2-7, with 9 positions matching TRBD1. V lost 4 bases to trimming and J lost 2 bases; unmatched junction nucleotides: 7. Germline values: CDR1 SGHRS, CDR2 YFSETQ. The CDR3 is 15 amino acids. The CDR3 nucleotides read TGCGCCAGCAGCCCAAGGACAGGGGAAACCTACGAGCAGTACTTC. Translated, it gives CASSPRTGETYEQYF.

This clonotype was seen more than once but under ten times. V gene TRBV9 combines with J gene TRBJ1-2; 11 bases match TRBD1. Germline CDR1 SGDLS, CDR2 YYNGEE. The CDR3 has 14 amino acids. V lost 0 bases to trimming and J lost 7 bases; unmatched junction nucleotides: 2. CDR3 amino acids: CASSVGTGGRGYTF. CDR3 nucleotide sequence: TGTGCCAGCAGCGTAGGGACAGGGGGCCGTGGCTACACCTTC.

This clonotype showed up just once. The chain combines TRBV12-3 or TRBV12-4 with TRBJ2-1; 9 bases agree with TRBD1. The CDR3 is made up of 18 amino acids. The J segment lost 3 bases and the V segment lost 5 bases, leaving 14 bases of the junction unmatched. The CDR3 region is CASSGEWLGQGNYNEQFF. CDR3 nucleotides: TGTGCCAGCAGTGGAGAATGGTTAGGACAGGGGAACTACAATGAGCAGTTCTTC.

This clonotype was observed a handful of times. The chain has TRBV27 and TRBJ2-7; TRBD1 aligns across 7 bases. V lost 6 bases to trimming and J lost 4 bases; unmatched junction nucleotides: 9. Germline loops: CDR1 MNHEY, CDR2 SMNVEV (reference sequence). The CDR3 has 14 amino acids. The CDR3 nucleotides read TGTGCCAGCAGACTCGACAGGGATCGGTACGAGCAGTACTTC. It codes for CASRLDRDRYEQYF.

The chain uses TRBV28 and TRBJ2-1, with 11 bases that match TRBD2. The V segment lost 2 bases and the J segment 8 bases; nucleotides outside the gene matches: 5. Germline V gene lookup returns CDR1 MDHEN and CDR2 SYDVKM. CDR3 length equals 15 residues. The CDR3 nucleotides read TGTGCCAGCAGTTTAACTAGCGGGAGTGGGGATGAGCAGTTCTTC. This codes for CASSLTSGSGDEQFF.